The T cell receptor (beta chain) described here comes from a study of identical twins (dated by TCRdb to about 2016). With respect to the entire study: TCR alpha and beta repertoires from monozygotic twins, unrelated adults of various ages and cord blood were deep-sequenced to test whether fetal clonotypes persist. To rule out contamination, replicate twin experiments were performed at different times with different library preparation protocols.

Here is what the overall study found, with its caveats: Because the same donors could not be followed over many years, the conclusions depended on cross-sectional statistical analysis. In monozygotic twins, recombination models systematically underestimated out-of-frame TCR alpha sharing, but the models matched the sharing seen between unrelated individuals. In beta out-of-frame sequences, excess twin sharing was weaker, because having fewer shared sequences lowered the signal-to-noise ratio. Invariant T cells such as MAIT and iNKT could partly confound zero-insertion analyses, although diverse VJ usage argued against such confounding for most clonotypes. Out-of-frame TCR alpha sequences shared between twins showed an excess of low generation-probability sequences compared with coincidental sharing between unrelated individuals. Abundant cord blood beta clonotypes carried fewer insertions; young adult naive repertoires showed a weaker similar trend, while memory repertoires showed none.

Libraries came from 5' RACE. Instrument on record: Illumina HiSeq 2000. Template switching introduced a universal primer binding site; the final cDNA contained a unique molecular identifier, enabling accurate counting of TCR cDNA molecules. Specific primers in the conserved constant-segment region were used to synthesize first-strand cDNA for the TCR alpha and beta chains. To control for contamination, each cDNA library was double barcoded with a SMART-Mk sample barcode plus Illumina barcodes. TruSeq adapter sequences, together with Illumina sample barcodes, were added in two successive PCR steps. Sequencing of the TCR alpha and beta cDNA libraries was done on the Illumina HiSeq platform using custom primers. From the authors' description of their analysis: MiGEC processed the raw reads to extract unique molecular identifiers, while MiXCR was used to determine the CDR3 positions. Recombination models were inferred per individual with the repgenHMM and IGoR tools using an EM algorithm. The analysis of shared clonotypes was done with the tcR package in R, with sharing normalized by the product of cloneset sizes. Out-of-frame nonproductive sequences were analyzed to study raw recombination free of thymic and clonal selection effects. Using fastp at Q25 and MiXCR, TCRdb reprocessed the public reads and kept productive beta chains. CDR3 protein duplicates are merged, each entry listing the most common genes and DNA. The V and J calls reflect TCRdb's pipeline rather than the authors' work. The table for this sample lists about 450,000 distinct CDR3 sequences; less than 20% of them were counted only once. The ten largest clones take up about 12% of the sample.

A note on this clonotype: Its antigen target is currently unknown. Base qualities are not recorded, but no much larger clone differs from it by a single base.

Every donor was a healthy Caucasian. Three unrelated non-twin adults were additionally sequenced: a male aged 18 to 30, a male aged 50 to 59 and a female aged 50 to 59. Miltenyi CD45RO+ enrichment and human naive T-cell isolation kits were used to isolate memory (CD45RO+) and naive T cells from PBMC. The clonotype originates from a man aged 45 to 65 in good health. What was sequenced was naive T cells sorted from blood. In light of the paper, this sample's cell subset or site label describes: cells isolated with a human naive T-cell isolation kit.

The nucleotide sequence reads as follows: TGCAGTGCTTCCCCTCCAGGAGGCTCCTACAATGAGCAGTTCTTC. Translated, it gives CSASPPGGSYNEQFF. The chain is assembled from TRBV20-1 and TRBJ2-1; a tentative D call is TRBD2 (5 bases match). The germline V gene (reference sequence) provides CDR1 DFQATT and CDR2 SNEGSKA. Trimming removed 5 bases from V and 0 bases from J, leaving 14 bases between the germline ends. The CDR3 sequence holds 15 residues, the cysteine and phenylalanine included. The DNA shown is the 45-base CDR3, in frame from base 1.